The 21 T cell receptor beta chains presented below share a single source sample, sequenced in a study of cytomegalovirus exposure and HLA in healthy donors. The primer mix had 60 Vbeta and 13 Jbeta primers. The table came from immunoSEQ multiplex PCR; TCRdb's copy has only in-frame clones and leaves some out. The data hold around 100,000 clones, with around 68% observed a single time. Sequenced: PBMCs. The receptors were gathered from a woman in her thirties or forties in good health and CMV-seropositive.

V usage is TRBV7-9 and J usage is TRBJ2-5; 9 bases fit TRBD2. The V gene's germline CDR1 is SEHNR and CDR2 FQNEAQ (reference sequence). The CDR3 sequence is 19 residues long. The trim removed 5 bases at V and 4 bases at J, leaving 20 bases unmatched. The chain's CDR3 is CASSPTSRTSAPLLETQYF. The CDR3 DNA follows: TGTGCCAGCAGCCCCACCTCCCGGACTAGCGCACCCCTCCTAGAGACCCAGTACTTC.

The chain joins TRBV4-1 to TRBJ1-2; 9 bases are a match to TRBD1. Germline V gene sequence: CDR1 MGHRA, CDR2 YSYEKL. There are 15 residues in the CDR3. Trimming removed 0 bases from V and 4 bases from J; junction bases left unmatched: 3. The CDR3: CASSQEATGGYGYTF. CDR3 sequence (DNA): TGCGCCAGCAGCCAAGAAGCGACAGGGGGCTATGGCTACACCTTC.

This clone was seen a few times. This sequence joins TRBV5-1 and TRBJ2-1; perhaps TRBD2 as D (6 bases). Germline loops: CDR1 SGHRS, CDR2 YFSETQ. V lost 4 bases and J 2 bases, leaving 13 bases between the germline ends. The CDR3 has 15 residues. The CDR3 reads CASSTRDSAYNEQFF. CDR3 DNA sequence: TGCGCCAGCAGCACACGGGACTCTGCCTACAATGAGCAGTTCTTC.

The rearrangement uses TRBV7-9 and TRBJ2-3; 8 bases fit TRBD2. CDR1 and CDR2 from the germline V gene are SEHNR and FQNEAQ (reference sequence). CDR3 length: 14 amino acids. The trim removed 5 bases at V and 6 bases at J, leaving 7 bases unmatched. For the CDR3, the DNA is TGTGCCAGCAGCCGGGGGGGGCTGGGGGATACGCAGTATTTT. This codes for CASSRGGLGDTQYF. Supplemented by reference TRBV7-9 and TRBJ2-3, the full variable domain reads DTGVSQNPRHKITKRGQNVTFRCDPISEHNRLYWYRQTLGQGPEFLTYFQNEAQLEKSRLLSDRFSAERPKGSFSTLEIQRTEQGDSAMYLCASSRGGLGDTQYFGPGTRLTVL.

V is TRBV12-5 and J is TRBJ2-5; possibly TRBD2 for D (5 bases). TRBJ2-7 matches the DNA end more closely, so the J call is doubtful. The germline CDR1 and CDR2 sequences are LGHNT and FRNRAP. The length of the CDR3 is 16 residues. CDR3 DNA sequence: TGTGCTAGTGGTACCCCGGGGAAAGGGATAGGCTACGAGCAGTACTTC. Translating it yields CASGTPGKGIGYEQYF.

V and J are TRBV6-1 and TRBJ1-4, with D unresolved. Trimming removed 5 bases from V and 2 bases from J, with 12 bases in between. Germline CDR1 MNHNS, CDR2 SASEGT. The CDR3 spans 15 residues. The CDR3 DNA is TGTGCCAGCAGTTCCCTAGGATGGACTAATGAAAAACTGTTTTTT. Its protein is CASSSLGWTNEKLFF.

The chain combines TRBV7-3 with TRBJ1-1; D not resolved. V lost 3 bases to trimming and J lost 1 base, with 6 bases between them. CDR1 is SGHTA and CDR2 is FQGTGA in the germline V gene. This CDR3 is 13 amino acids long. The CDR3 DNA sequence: TGTGCCAGCAGCTTGTCAGAGAACACTGAAGCTTTCTTT. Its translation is CASSLSENTEAFF. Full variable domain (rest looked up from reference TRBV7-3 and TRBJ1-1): GAGVSQTPSNKVTEKGKYVELRCDPISGHTALYWYRQSLGQGPEFLIYFQGTGAADDSGLPNDRFFAVRPEGSVSTLKIQRTERGDSAVYLCASSLSENTEAFFGQGTRLTVV.

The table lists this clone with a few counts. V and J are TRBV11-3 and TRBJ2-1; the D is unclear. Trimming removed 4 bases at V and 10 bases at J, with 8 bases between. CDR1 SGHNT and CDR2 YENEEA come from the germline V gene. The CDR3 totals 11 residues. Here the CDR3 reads CASSSSEEQFF. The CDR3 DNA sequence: TGTGCCAGCAGCTCGAGTGAGGAGCAGTTCTTC.

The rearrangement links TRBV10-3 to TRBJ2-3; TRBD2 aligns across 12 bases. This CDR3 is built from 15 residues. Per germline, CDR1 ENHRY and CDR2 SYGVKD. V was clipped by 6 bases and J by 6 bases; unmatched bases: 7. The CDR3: CAIRPTSGGWDTQYF. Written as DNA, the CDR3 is TGTGCCATCAGACCGACTAGCGGGGGATGGGATACGCAGTATTTT.

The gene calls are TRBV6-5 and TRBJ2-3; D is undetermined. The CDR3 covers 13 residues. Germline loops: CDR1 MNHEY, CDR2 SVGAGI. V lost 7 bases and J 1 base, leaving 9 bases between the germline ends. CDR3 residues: CASNPPGTDTQYF. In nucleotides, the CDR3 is TGTGCCAGCAATCCTCCCGGCACAGATACGCAGTATTTT.

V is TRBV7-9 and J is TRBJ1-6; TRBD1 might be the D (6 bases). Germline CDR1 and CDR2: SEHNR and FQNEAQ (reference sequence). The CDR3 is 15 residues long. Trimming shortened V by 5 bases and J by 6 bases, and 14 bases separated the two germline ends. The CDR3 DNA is TGTGCCAGCAGCCCCTCTGCCAGGGGTAATTCACCCCTCCACTTT. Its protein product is CASSPSARGNSPLHF.

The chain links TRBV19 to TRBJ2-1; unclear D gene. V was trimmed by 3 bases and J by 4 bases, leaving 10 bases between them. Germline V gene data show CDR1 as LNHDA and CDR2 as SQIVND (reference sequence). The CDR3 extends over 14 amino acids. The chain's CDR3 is CASSISAGYNEQFF. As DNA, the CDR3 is TGTGCCAGTAGTATCTCCGCAGGTTACAATGAGCAGTTCTTC.

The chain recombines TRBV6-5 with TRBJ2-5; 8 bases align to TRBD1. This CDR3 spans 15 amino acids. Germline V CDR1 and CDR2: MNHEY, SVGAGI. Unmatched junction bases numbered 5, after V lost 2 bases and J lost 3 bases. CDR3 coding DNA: TGTGCCAGCAGTTACCAGACAGGGGTGAAAGAGACCCAGTACTTC. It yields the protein CASSYQTGVKETQYF.

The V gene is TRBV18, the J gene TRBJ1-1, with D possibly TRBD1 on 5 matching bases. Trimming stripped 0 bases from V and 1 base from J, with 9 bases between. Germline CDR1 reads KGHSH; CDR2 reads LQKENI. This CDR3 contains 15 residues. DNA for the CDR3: TGTGCCAGCTCACCACCGGCAGGGAAGAACACTGAAGCTTTCTTT. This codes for CASSPPAGKNTEAFF.

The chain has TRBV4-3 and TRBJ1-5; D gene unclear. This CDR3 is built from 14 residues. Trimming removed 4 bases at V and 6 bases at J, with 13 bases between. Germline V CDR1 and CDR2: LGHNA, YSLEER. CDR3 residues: CASSRNVGIQPQHF. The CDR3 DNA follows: TGCGCCAGCAGCCGAAACGTCGGGATTCAGCCCCAGCATTTT.

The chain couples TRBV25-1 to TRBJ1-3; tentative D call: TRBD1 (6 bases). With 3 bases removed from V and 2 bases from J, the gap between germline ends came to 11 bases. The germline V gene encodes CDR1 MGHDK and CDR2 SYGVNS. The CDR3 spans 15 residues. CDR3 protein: CASSELRGAGNTIYF. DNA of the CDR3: TGTGCCAGCAGTGAGCTCAGGGGTGCTGGAAACACCATATATTTT.

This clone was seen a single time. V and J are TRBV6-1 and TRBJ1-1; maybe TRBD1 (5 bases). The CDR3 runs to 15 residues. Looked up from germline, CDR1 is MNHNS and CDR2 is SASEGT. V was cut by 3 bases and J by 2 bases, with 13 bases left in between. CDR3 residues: CASSEGPGLNTEAFF. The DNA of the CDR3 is TGTGCCAGCAGTGAGGGGCCAGGGCTTAACACTGAAGCTTTCTTT.

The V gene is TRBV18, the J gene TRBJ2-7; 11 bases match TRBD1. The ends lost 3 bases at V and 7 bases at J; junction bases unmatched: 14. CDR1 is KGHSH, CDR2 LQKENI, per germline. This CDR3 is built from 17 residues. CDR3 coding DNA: TGTGCCAGCTCACCTCGAACCGGGACAGGGGGGGTTGTTGAGCAGTACTTC. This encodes CASSPRTGTGGVVEQYF.

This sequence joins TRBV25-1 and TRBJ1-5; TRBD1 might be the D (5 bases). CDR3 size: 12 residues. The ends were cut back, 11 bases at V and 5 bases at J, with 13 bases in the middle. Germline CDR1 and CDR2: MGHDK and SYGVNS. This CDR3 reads CAVSGGYQPQHF. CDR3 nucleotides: TGTGCCGTCTCGGGGGGATATCAGCCCCAGCATTTT.

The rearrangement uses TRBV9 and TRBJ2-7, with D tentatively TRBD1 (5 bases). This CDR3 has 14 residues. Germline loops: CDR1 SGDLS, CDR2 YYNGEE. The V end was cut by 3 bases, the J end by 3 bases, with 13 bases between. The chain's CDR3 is CASSAGAELYEQYF. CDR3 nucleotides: TGTGCCAGCAGCGCTGGGGCGGAACTCTACGAGCAGTACTTC.

CDR3 sequence reads: CASSPTAGGRYEQYF. The CDR3 bases are TGTGCCAGCAGCCCCACGGCAGGGGGCCGTTACGAGCAGTACTTC. The chain has TRBV21-1 and TRBJ2-7; the tabulated D call, TRBD1, remains unverified against the DNA. TRBV21-1 represents a pseudogene. There are 15 residues in the CDR3.